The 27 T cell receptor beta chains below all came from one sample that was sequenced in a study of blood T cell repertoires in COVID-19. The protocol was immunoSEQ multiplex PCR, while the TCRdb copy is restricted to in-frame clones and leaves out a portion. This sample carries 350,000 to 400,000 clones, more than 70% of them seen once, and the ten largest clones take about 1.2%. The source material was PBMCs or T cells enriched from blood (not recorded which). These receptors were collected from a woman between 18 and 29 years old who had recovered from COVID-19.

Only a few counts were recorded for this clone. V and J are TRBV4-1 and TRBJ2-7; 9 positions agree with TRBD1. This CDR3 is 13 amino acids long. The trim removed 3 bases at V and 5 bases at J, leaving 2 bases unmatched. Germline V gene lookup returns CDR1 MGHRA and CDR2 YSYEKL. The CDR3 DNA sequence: TGCGCCAGCAGCCAGGGGACAGGGAACGAGCAGTACTTC. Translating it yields CASSQGTGNEQYF.

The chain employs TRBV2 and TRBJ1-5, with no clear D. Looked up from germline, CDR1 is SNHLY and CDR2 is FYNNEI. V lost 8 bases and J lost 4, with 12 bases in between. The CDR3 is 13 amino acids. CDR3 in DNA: TGTGCCAGCGGGCAGGAGGTTAATCAGCCCCAGCATTTT. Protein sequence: CASGQEVNQPQHF.

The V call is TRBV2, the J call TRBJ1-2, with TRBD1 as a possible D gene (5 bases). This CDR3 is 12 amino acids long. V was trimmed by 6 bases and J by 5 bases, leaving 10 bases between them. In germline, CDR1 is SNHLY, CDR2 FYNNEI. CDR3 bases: TGTGCCAGCAGCCCTCAGGGTTATGGCTACACCTTC. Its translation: CASSPQGYGYTF.

In DNA, the CDR3 is TGCGCCAGCAGCAGACAGGGCGGTTCACCCCTCCACTTT. Translated: CASSRQGGSPLHF. The chain joins TRBV5-1 to TRBJ1-6; 7 bases align to TRBD1. The V gene end was trimmed by 4 bases and the J gene end by 9 bases; junction bases not matched to a gene: 4. The CDR3 sequence is 13 residues long. CDR1 is SGHRS, CDR2 YFSETQ, per germline.

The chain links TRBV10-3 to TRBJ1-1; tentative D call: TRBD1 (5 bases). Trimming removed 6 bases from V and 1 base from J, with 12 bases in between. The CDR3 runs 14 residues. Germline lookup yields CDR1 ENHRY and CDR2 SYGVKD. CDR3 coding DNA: TGTGCCATCAGGACCGTGGGGGGGAACACTGAAGCTTTCTTT. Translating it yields CAIRTVGGNTEAFF.

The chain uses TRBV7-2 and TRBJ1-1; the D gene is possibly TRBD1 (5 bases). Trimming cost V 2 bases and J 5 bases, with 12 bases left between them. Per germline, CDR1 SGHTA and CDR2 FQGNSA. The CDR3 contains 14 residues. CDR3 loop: CASSLKGRRTEAFF. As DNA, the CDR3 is TGTGCCAGCAGCTTAAAGGGGCGCCGGACTGAAGCTTTCTTT.

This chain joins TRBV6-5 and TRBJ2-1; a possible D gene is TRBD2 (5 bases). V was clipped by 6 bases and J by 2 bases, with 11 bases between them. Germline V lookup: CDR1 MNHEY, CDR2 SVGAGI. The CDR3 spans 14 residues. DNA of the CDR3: TGTGCCAGCAGGAATGGAGGCGCCTACAATGAGCAGTTCTTC. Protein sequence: CASRNGGAYNEQFF.

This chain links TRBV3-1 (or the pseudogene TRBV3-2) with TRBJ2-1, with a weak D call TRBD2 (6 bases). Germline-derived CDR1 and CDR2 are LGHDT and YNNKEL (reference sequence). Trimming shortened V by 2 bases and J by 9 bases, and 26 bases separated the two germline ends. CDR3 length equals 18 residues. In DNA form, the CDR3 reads TGTGCCAGCAGCCAACCGAGAGGGGAAGTAGCGGACCGGGGTGAGCAGTTCTTC. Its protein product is CASSQPRGEVADRGEQFF.

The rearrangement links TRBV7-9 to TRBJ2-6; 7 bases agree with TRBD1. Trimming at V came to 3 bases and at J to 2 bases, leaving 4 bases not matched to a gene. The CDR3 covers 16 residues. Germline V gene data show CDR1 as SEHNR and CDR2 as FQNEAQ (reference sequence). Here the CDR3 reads CASSLGTGAGANVLTF. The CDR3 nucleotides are TGTGCCAGCAGCTTGGGAACAGGGGCTGGGGCCAACGTCCTGACTTTC.

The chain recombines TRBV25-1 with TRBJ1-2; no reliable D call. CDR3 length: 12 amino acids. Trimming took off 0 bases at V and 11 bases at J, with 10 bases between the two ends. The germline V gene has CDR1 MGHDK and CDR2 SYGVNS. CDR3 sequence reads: CASSEYGPDYTF. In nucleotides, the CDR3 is TGTGCCAGCAGTGAATATGGGCCAGATTACACCTTC.

CDR3 nucleotides: TGTGCCAGCAGCTTAGTCTTAGCGCCCTACAATGAGCAGTTCTTC. Its translation: CASSLVLAPYNEQFF. The chain is built from TRBV7-9 and TRBJ2-1, with a possible D match to TRBD2 (5 bases). CDR1 is SEHNR, CDR2 FQNEAQ, per germline (reference sequence). The CDR3 contains 15 residues. V lost 1 base and J lost 2, with 9 bases in between.

This CDR3 is CAISATYEQYF. The CDR3 DNA is TGTGCCATCAGTGCAACCTACGAGCAGTACTTC. This chain uses TRBV10-3 with TRBJ2-7; no definite D call. Germline V lookup: CDR1 ENHRY, CDR2 SYGVKD. This CDR3 is 11 amino acids long. The ends were cut back, 4 bases at V and 2 bases at J, with 3 bases in the middle.

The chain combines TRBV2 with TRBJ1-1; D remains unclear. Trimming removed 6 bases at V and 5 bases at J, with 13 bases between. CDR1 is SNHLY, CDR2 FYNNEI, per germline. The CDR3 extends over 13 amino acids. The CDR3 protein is CASRAEGRTEAFF. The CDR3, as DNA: TGTGCCAGCAGGGCGGAAGGTCGTACTGAAGCTTTCTTT.

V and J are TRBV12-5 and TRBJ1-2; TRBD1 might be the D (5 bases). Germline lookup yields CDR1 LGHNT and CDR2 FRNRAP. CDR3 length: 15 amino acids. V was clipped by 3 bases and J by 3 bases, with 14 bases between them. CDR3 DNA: TGTGCTAGTGGTTTTTATGCCAGGGCCGACTATGGCTACACCTTC. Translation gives CASGFYARADYGYTF. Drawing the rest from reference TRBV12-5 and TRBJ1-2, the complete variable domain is DARVTQTPRHKVTEMGQEVTMRCQPILGHNTVFWYRQTMMQGLELLAYFRNRAPLDDSGMPKDRFSAEMPDATLATLKIQPSEPRDSAVYFCASGFYARADYGYTFGSGTRLTVV.

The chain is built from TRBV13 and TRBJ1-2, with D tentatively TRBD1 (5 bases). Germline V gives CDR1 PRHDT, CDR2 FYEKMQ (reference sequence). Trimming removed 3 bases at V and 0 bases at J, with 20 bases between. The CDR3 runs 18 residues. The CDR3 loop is CASSLSGGSGPANYGYTF. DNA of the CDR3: TGTGCCAGCAGCTTGTCGGGGGGTTCGGGCCCAGCTAACTATGGCTACACCTTC. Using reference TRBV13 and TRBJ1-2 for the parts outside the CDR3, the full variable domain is AAGVIQSPRHLIKEKRETATLKCYPIPRHDTVYWYQQGPGQDPQFLISFYEKMQSDKGSIPDRFSAQQFSDYHSELNMSSLELGDSALYFCASSLSGGSGPANYGYTFGSGTRLTVV.

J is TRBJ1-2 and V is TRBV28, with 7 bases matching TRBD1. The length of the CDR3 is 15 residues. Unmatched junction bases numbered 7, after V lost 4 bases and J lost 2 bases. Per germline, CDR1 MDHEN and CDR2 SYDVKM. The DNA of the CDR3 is TGTGCCAGCAGTTCTTTCACAGGGGACAACTATGGCTACACCTTC. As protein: CASSSFTGDNYGYTF.

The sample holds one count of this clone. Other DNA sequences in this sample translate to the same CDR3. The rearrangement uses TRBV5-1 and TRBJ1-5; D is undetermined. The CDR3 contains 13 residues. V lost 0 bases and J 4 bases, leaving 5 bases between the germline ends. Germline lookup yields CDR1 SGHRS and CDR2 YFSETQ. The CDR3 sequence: CASSLAGNQPQHF. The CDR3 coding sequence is TGCGCCAGCAGCTTGGCAGGTAATCAGCCCCAGCATTTT.

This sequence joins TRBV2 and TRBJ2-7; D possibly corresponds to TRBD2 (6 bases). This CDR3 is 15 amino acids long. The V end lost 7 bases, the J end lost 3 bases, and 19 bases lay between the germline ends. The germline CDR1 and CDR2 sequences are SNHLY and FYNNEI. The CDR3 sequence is CASTLDGGPFYEQYF. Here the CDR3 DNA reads TGTGCCAGCACCCTGGACGGAGGGCCCTTCTACGAGCAGTACTTC.

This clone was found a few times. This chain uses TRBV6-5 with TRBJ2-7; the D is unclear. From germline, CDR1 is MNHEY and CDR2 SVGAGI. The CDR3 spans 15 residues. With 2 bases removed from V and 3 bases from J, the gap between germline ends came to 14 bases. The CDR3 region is CASSYPSAGNYEQYF. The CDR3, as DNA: TGTGCCAGCAGTTACCCGTCGGCAGGTAACTACGAGCAGTACTTC.

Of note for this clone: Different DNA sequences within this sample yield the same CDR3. The CDR3 region is CASSDRGIGYTF. CDR3 nucleotide sequence: TGTGCCAGCAGTGACAGGGGGATTGGCTACACCTTC. The rearrangement links TRBV6-4 to TRBJ1-2, with D possibly being TRBD1 (6 bases). CDR1 and CDR2 (germline): MRHNA, SNTAGT. V lost 2 bases and J lost 7, with 8 bases in between. The CDR3 length is 12 residues.

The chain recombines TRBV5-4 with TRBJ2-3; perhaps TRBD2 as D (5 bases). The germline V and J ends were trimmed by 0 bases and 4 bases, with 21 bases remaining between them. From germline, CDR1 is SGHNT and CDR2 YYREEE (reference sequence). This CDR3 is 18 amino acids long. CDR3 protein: CASSLEPLRGEAADTQYF. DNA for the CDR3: TGTGCCAGCAGCTTGGAACCGTTGCGTGGAGAAGCGGCAGATACGCAGTATTTT.

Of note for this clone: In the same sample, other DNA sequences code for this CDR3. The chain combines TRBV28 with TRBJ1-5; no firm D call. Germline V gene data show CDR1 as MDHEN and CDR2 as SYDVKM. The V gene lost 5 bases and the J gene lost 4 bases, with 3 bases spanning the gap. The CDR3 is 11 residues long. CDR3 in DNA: TGTGCCAGCAGTCAAAATCAGCCCCAGCATTTT. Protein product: CASSQNQPQHF.

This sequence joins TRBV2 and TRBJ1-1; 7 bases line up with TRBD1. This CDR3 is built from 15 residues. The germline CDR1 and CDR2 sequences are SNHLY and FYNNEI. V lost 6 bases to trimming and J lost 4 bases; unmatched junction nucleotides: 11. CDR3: CASSLIRGLSTEAFF. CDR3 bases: TGTGCCAGCAGCCTAATTAGGGGGCTGAGCACTGAAGCTTTCTTT.

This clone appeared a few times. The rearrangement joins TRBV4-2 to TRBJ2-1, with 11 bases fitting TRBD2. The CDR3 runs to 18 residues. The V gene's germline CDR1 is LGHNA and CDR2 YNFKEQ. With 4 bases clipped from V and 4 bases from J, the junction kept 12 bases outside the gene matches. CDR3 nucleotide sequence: TGTGCCAGCAGCCCTATCCGAGTCGGGACTAGCGGATACAATGAGCAGTTCTTC. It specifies CASSPIRVGTSGYNEQFF.

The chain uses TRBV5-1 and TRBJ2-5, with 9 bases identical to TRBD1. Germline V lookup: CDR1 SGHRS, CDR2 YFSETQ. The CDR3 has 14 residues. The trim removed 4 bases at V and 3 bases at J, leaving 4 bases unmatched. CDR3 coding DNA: TGCGCCAGCAGCCCCGGACAGGGGAAAGAGACCCAGTACTTC. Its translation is CASSPGQGKETQYF.

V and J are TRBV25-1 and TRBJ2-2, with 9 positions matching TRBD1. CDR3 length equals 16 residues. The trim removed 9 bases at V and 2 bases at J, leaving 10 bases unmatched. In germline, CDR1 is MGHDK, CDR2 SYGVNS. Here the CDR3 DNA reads TGTGCCAGTCAAAATCCGGGACAGGGCAACACCGGGGAGCTGTTTTTT. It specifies CASQNPGQGNTGELFF. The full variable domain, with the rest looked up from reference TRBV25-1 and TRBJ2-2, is EADIYQTPRYLVIGTGKKITLECSQTMGHDKMYWYQQDPGMELHLIHYSYGVNSTEKGDLSSESTVSRIRTEHFPLTLESARPSHTSQYLCASQNPGQGNTGELFFGEGSRLTVL.

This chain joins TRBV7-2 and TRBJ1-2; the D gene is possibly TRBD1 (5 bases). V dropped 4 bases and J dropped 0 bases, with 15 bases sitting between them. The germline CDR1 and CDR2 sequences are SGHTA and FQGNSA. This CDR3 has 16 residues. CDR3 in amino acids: CASSWKGQVANYGYTF. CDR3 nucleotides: TGTGCCAGCAGCTGGAAAGGACAAGTAGCTAACTATGGCTACACCTTC.